The 29 T cell receptor beta chains below were found in one sample sequenced in a study of memory CD4+ T cells and cytomegalovirus serostatus. Single viable CD3+CD4+CD8-CD45RO+ cells were sorted as the memory CD4+ T cells. Here immunoSEQ multiplex PCR was the method, and the copy in TCRdb shows in-frame clones only, minus some. The sample yields 25,000 or so clones, about 80% seen once. Sequencing was carried out using memory CD4+ T cells from blood. The receptors were sampled from an adult in good health and CMV-seronegative.

Notes on this clone: In this CDR3 the conserved last residue, phenylalanine or tryptophan, is missing, so a read error is likely. The chain couples TRBV28 to TRBJ2-7; D is uncertain. V shed 3 bases and J shed 7 bases, with 10 bases lying between them. Per germline, CDR1 MDHEN and CDR2 SYDVKM. CDR3 size: 12 residues. Here the CDR3 reads CASSLAVEEQYS. CDR3 bases: TGTGCCAGCAGTTTGGCTGTCGAAGAGCAGTACTCC.

The gene calls are TRBV2 and TRBJ2-1, with TRBD2 matching 7 bases. The V gene's germline CDR1 is SNHLY and CDR2 FYNNEI. This CDR3 contains 14 residues. J was trimmed by 7 bases and V by 4 bases; bases with no gene match: 7. The DNA for the CDR3 is TGTGCCAGCAGTGCGGGGCTAGCGGCGAATGAGCAGTTCTTC. This translates into CASSAGLAANEQFF.

V usage is TRBV5-1 and J usage is TRBJ2-1; 12 positions agree with TRBD2. J was trimmed by 8 bases and V by 0 bases; bases with no gene match: 9. The germline gives CDR1 SGHRS, CDR2 YFSETQ. The CDR3 extends over 17 amino acids. The CDR3 DNA reads as TGCGCCAGCAGCTTGGGAATTTCTAGCGGGGGGGCCTATGAGCAGTTCTTC. Its protein product is CASSLGISSGGAYEQFF.

This clone came up a few times. This rearrangement joins TRBV7-6 to TRBJ1-2, with a weak D call TRBD1 (6 bases). The germline V gene has CDR1 SGHVS and CDR2 FNYEAQ. V gave up 2 bases and J gave up 6 bases, with 13 bases separating them. The CDR3 loop spans 14 amino acids. CDR3 nucleotides: TGTGCCAGCAGCTTAAGGACAGCGGGGGATGGCTACACCTTC. Protein: CASSLRTAGDGYTF.

The CDR3 DNA reads TGTGCCAGCAGTGAAAAGAGGGGGCAGGCAGGAGGCTACACCTTC. Translated, it gives CASSEKRGQAGGYTF. This sequence joins TRBV2 and TRBJ1-2; 7 bases map to TRBD1. Germline values: CDR1 SNHLY, CDR2 FYNNEI. CDR3 length: 15 residues. Trimming at V came to 2 bases and at J to 8 bases, leaving 11 bases not matched to a gene. The variable domain in full, with the rest retrieved from reference TRBV2 and TRBJ1-2, is EPEVTQTPSHQVTQMGQEVILRCVPISNHLYFYWYRQILGQKVEFLVSFYNNEISEKSEIFDDQFSVERPDGSNFTLKIRSTKLEDSAMYFCASSEKRGQAGGYTFGSGTRLTVV.

This clone was seen more than once but under ten times. This chain links TRBV4-1 with TRBJ2-7; D ambiguous. There are 17 residues in the CDR3. Trimming stripped 4 bases from V and 1 base from J, with 20 bases between. CDR1 is MGHRA, CDR2 YSYEKL, per germline. The CDR3 here is CASSRSEKHQRSYEQYF. The CDR3 coding sequence is TGCGCCAGCAGCCGGTCCGAAAAGCATCAAAGGTCCTACGAGCAGTACTTC.

This chain connects TRBV7-8 to TRBJ1-5; D perhaps matches TRBD1 (5 bases). The CDR3 consists of 14 residues. Germline V gene sequence: CDR1 SGHVS, CDR2 FQNEAQ. V lost 6 bases, J lost 3 bases, and 12 bases lay in between. The CDR3 DNA follows: TGTGCCAGCAGACCCGGGGGATCCAATCAGCCCCAGCATTTT. This codes for CASRPGGSNQPQHF.

The chain links TRBV14 to TRBJ2-3; D tentatively reads TRBD1 or TRBD2 (6 bases each). The CDR3 length is 16 residues. CDR1 is SGHDN, CDR2 FVKESK, per germline. The V end was cut by 6 bases, the J end by 0 bases, with 16 bases between. The CDR3 DNA sequence: TGTGCCAGCAGTGAGGGGGGAATAACTAGCACAGATACGCAGTATTTT. This encodes CASSEGGITSTDTQYF.

The chain couples TRBV19 to TRBJ2-3, with 7 bases matching TRBD2. The V gene's germline CDR1 is LNHDA and CDR2 SQIVND (reference sequence). J gave up 11 bases and V 5 bases, and 7 bases lay outside the gene matches. The CDR3 spans 12 residues. The CDR3 sequence is CASSLSSGRQYF. The CDR3 nucleotides are TGTGCCAGTAGTCTCTCTAGCGGAAGGCAGTATTTT.

The sample holds one count of this clone. The V and J genes are TRBV7-2 and TRBJ2-1; unclear D gene. The CDR3 consists of 14 residues. V was clipped by 3 bases and J by 5 bases, with 11 bases between them. Germline CDR1 is SGHTA and CDR2 is FQGNSA. This chain's CDR3 is CASSLTTVNNEQFF. DNA of the CDR3: TGTGCCAGCAGCTTGACCACTGTTAACAATGAGCAGTTCTTC.

The chain joins TRBV28 to TRBJ1-6; D gene unclear. This CDR3 is 14 amino acids long. V lost 7 bases and J lost 9, with 16 bases in between. Germline V gene lookup returns CDR1 MDHEN and CDR2 SYDVKM. As DNA, the CDR3 is TGTGCCAGCACCCCCTGGCGGCCGGGTTCACCCCTCCACTTT. Amino acid sequence: CASTPWRPGSPLHF.

This clone was recorded a few times. The chain uses TRBV28 and TRBJ1-1; D remains unclear. Per the germline V gene, CDR1 is MDHEN and CDR2 is SYDVKM. Trimming cost V 2 bases and J 5 bases, with 9 bases left between them. The CDR3 contains 13 residues. The CDR3 is CASSLRPKTEAFF. As DNA, the CDR3 is TGTGCCAGCAGTTTAAGGCCCAAGACTGAAGCTTTCTTT.

The gene calls are TRBV19 and TRBJ1-2; maybe TRBD1 (5 bases). This CDR3 contains 13 residues. Germline V gene lookup returns CDR1 LNHDA and CDR2 SQIVND (reference sequence). With 7 bases removed from V and 4 bases from J, the gap between germline ends came to 13 bases. CDR3 region: CASKPGPPYGYTF. The CDR3 DNA sequence: TGTGCCAGTAAGCCGGGGCCACCCTATGGCTACACCTTC.

J is TRBJ1-4 and V is TRBV2; the D is unclear. Trimming took off 3 bases at V and 0 bases at J, with 5 bases between the two ends. The CDR3 loop spans 14 amino acids. From germline, CDR1 is SNHLY and CDR2 FYNNEI. The CDR3 DNA is TGTGCCAGCAGTGACGGGACAACTAATGAAAAACTGTTTTTT. Its protein is CASSDGTTNEKLFF.

The chain employs TRBV11-2 and TRBJ1-5; D might be TRBD1 (5 bases). V was shortened by 0 bases and J by 2 bases, with 8 bases between the two germline ends. This CDR3 spans 15 amino acids. Germline CDR1 SGHAT, CDR2 FQNNGV. CDR3 region: CASSLDRGGNQPQHF. In DNA form, the CDR3 reads TGTGCCAGCAGCTTAGATCGAGGGGGCAATCAGCCCCAGCATTTT.

This clone was found a few times. The chain has TRBV10-1 and TRBJ1-1; TRBD1 is a possible D gene (6 bases). In germline, CDR1 is WNHNN, CDR2 SYGVQD (reference sequence). This CDR3 contains 14 residues. Trimming removed 6 bases from V and 0 bases from J, with 11 bases in between. The CDR3 nucleotides read TGCGCCAGCAGCCGGGACAACATGAACACTGAAGCTTTCTTT. Its protein product is CASSRDNMNTEAFF.

This clone has more than one count but fewer than ten. The rearrangement joins TRBV7-9 to TRBJ2-2; 9 bases match TRBD2. With 8 bases clipped from V and 0 bases from J, the junction kept 7 bases outside the gene matches. In germline, CDR1 is SEHNR, CDR2 FQNEAQ (reference sequence). CDR3 length: 16 amino acids. The CDR3 sequence is CASLGAGGANTGELFF. Written as DNA, the CDR3 is TGTGCCAGCCTAGGAGCGGGGGGCGCGAACACCGGGGAGCTGTTTTTT. The full variable domain, with the rest looked up from reference TRBV7-9 and TRBJ2-2, is DTGVSQNPRHKITKRGQNVTFRCDPISEHNRLYWYRQTLGQGPEFLTYFQNEAQLEKSRLLSDRFSAERPKGSFSTLEIQRTEQGDSAMYLCASLGAGGANTGELFFGEGSRLTVL.

In its sample, this clone was seen a few times. The V gene is TRBV7-6, the J gene TRBJ2-5, with D possibly matching TRBD2 (5 bases). The CDR3 loop spans 15 amino acids. The germline V gene encodes CDR1 SGHVS and CDR2 FNYEAQ. The V gene lost 5 bases and the J gene lost 2 bases, with 15 bases spanning the gap. The CDR3 here is CASSPKEVGQETQYF. DNA for the CDR3: TGTGCCAGCAGCCCAAAGGAGGTCGGGCAAGAGACCCAGTACTTC.

The gene calls are TRBV18 and TRBJ2-1; D is perhaps TRBD2 (6 bases). The CDR3 loop spans 15 amino acids. Germline V gives CDR1 KGHSH, CDR2 LQKENI. V lost 3 bases, J lost 5 bases, and 14 bases lay in between. CDR3 amino acids: CASSPFNGGDNEQFF. CDR3 DNA: TGTGCCAGCTCACCGTTCAACGGAGGGGACAATGAGCAGTTCTTC.

The chain joins TRBV5-1 to TRBJ2-1; 8 nucleotides align to TRBD1. J gave up 4 bases and V 0 bases, and 3 bases lay outside the gene matches. Germline V lookup: CDR1 SGHRS, CDR2 YFSETQ. This CDR3 has 15 residues. CDR3 nucleotide sequence: TGCGCCAGCAGCTTGGGGCAGGGGGCATACAATGAGCAGTTCTTC. This encodes CASSLGQGAYNEQFF.

The chain links TRBV7-2 to TRBJ2-7, with 11 bases identical to TRBD1. The CDR3 runs to 15 residues. Germline-derived CDR1 and CDR2 are SGHTA and FQGNSA. The V gene end was trimmed by 4 bases and the J gene end by 6 bases; junction bases not matched to a gene: 8. This CDR3 reads CASSSRTGGLGEQYF. CDR3 bases: TGTGCCAGCAGCTCTCGGACAGGGGGCCTGGGCGAGCAGTACTTC.

The rearrangement joins TRBV4-3 to TRBJ2-1, with D possibly being TRBD2 (5 bases). This CDR3 is 18 amino acids long. In germline, CDR1 is LGHNA, CDR2 YSLEER. V was shortened by 0 bases and J by 0 bases, with 15 bases between the two germline ends. The CDR3: CASSQDPVSSFSYNEQFF. Here the CDR3 DNA reads TGCGCCAGCAGCCAAGATCCGGTGTCTAGCTTCTCCTACAATGAGCAGTTCTTC.

The gene calls are TRBV21-1 and TRBJ2-3; the DNA was not used to check the table's D call, TRBD2. TRBV21-1 is a pseudogene locus. The CDR3 has 14 amino acids. The DNA for the CDR3 is TGTGCCAGCAGCCCCCCCGGAGGCTGGGATACGCAGTATTTT. This encodes CASSPPGGWDTQYF.

The CDR3 DNA reads as TGTGCCAGCACTCCGCTGGGGCAGCCCCAGCATTTT. Amino acids: CASTPLGQPQHF. The V call is TRBV28, the J call TRBJ1-5; no definite D call. Trimming pared 7 bases from V and 7 bases from J, leaving 11 bases between. The germline CDR1 and CDR2 sequences are MDHEN and SYDVKM. The CDR3 is made up of 12 amino acids.

The chain links TRBV27 to TRBJ1-5; possibly TRBD1 for D (5 bases). In germline, CDR1 is MNHEY, CDR2 SMNVEV (reference sequence). CDR3 size: 15 residues. Trimming pared 5 bases from V and 1 base from J, leaving 12 bases between. The CDR3 coding sequence is TGTGCCAGCAGTCGGGGGTTAGGGAGCAATCAGCCCCAGCATTTT. Residues: CASSRGLGSNQPQHF.

This clone has just a few counts. V and J are TRBV30 and TRBJ2-2, with 7 bases that match TRBD2. With 3 bases clipped from V and 2 bases from J, the junction kept 3 bases outside the gene matches. CDR1 and CDR2 (germline): GTSNPN, SVGIG (reference sequence). The CDR3 is 14 residues long. The CDR3: CAWSLGLNTGELFF. CDR3 in DNA: TGTGCCTGGAGCTTGGGACTAAACACCGGGGAGCTGTTTTTT. The full variable domain, in which reference TRBV30 and TRBJ2-2 provide the parts outside the CDR3, is SQTIHQWPATLVQPVGSPLSLECTVEGTSNPNLYWYRQAAGRGLQLLFYSVGIGQISSEVPQNLSASRPQDRQFILSSKKLLLSDSGFYLCAWSLGLNTGELFFGEGSRLTVL.

V usage is TRBV19 and J usage is TRBJ2-3; the D call may be TRBD1 or TRBD2 (6 bases each). CDR3 length: 14 residues. Germline V gene lookup returns CDR1 LNHDA and CDR2 SQIVND (reference sequence). Deletions cut 7 bases from V and 2 bases from J, with 13 bases between. CDR3 sequence: CASTAGHPTDTQYF. The CDR3 DNA follows: TGTGCCAGTACCGCGGGACACCCCACAGATACGCAGTATTTT.

The CDR3 region is CSARREDRGTEAFF. The CDR3 DNA is TGCAGCGCCCGAAGAGAGGACAGGGGCACTGAAGCTTTCTTT. V and J are TRBV29-1 and TRBJ1-1; 9 nucleotides match TRBD1. CDR3 length: 14 amino acids. Germline values: CDR1 SQVTM, CDR2 ANQGSEA. The junction had 10 bases not matched to a gene; V was cut back by 7 bases and J by 4 bases.

The chain has TRBV27 and TRBJ2-7, with D tentatively TRBD2 (5 bases). The CDR3 runs 14 residues. V shed 2 bases and J shed 4 bases, with 12 bases lying between them. Per the germline V gene, CDR1 is MNHEY and CDR2 is SMNVEV (reference sequence). CDR3 sequence: CASSLKPSRYEQYF. CDR3 coding DNA: TGTGCCAGCAGTTTAAAGCCTAGCCGATACGAGCAGTACTTC.